Below are 21 T cell receptor beta chains sequenced from a single sample in a study of blood T cell repertoires in COVID-19. The assay was immunoSEQ multiplex PCR, and TCRdb's table has in-frame clones only and misses some. The sample has some 100,000 clones; 88% are singletons. Sequencing was performed on peripheral blood. The receptors were gathered from a woman in her fifties or sixties with acute or convalescent COVID-19.

This chain joins TRBV9 and TRBJ1-1; possible D gene TRBD1, 5 bases. V lost 0 bases and J 9 bases, leaving 12 bases between the germline ends. The CDR3 is made up of 13 amino acids. Germline values: CDR1 SGDLS, CDR2 YYNGEE. CDR3 coding DNA: TGTGCCAGCAGCGTAGGGGGGGACCCCAAAGCTTTCTTT. It is translated as CASSVGGDPKAFF.

The CDR3 coding sequence is TGTGCCAGCAGCTTATGGCAGAACACTGAAGCTTTCTTT. It codes for CASSLWQNTEAFF. This chain joins TRBV7-6 and TRBJ1-1; D gene unclear. Per germline, CDR1 SGHVS and CDR2 FNYEAQ. The V gene lost 2 bases and the J gene lost 1 base, with 5 bases spanning the gap. CDR3 length: 13 residues. The full variable domain, in which reference TRBV7-6 and TRBJ1-1 provide the parts outside the CDR3, is GAGVSQSPRYKVTKRGQDVALRCDPISGHVSLYWYRQALGQGPEFLTYFNYEAQQDKSGLPNDRFSAERPEGSISTLTIQRTEQRDSAMYRCASSLWQNTEAFFGQGTRLTVV.

The rearrangement uses TRBV13 and TRBJ2-3; no definite D call. This CDR3 contains 12 residues. V was pared by 4 bases and J by 2 bases, with 4 bases between. Germline V gene lookup returns CDR1 PRHDT and CDR2 FYEKMQ (reference sequence). CDR3 bases: TGTGCCAGCAGCTCCATCACAGATACGCAGTATTTT. Translated: CASSSITDTQYF.

The chain carries TRBV6-1 and TRBJ2-3; 9 nucleotides align to TRBD2. The CDR3 is made up of 15 amino acids. V lost 3 bases to trimming and J lost 4 bases; unmatched junction nucleotides: 5. Germline CDR1 MNHNS, CDR2 SASEGT. In DNA form, the CDR3 reads TGTGCCAGCAGTGAGCTAGCGGGATTTTCAGATACGCAGTATTTT. Translation: CASSELAGFSDTQYF.

V is TRBV18 and J is TRBJ2-1, with TRBD1 as a possible D gene (6 bases). Per germline, CDR1 KGHSH and CDR2 LQKENI. The CDR3 runs to 14 residues. V gave up 1 base and J gave up 7 bases, with 11 bases separating them. CDR3 sequence reads: CASSPRNRENEQFF. Written as DNA, the CDR3 is TGTGCCAGCTCACCACGGAACAGGGAGAATGAGCAGTTCTTC.

The chain couples TRBV28 to TRBJ1-6; possibly TRBD1 for D (5 bases). This CDR3 comprises 18 residues. Looked up from germline, CDR1 is MDHEN and CDR2 is SYDVKM. V gave up 4 bases and J gave up 2 bases, with 18 bases separating them. The CDR3 DNA is TGTGCCAGCAGTTCGGGGGGTGGCTGGAGCACCTATAATTCACCCCTCCACTTT. Its translation: CASSSGGGWSTYNSPLHF.

The V and J genes are TRBV19 and TRBJ2-3; D not certain. This CDR3 has 13 amino acids. Per germline, CDR1 LNHDA and CDR2 SQIVND (reference sequence). Trimming removed 7 bases from V and 2 bases from J, with 10 bases in between. The DNA of the CDR3 is TGTGCCAGTACTGAGACTTTCACAGATACGCAGTATTTT. Its translation is CASTETFTDTQYF.

About this clone: Within the sample, other DNA sequences also encode this same CDR3. V gene TRBV3-1 (or the pseudogene TRBV3-2) combines with J gene TRBJ1-5; D remains unclear. The CDR3 has 14 amino acids. Trimming took off 2 bases at V and 0 bases at J, with 5 bases between the two ends. Germline V gives CDR1 LGHDT, CDR2 YNNKEL (reference sequence). As DNA, the CDR3 is TGTGCCAGCAGCCAACAGATTAGCAATCAGCCCCAGCATTTT. This translates into CASSQQISNQPQHF.

This chain links TRBV2 with TRBJ1-2; possible D gene TRBD1, 6 bases. The V gene lost 4 bases and the J gene lost 3 bases, with 15 bases spanning the gap. This CDR3 has 15 amino acids. Germline CDR1 SNHLY, CDR2 FYNNEI. The CDR3 region has the DNA TGTGCCAGCAGTGGGACAGCGAGGGTTGACTATGGCTACACCTTC. It encodes CASSGTARVDYGYTF.

The rearrangement links TRBV5-1 to TRBJ2-7, with 7 bases that match TRBD2. The CDR3 has 14 residues. In germline, CDR1 is SGHRS, CDR2 YFSETQ. Trimming cost V 4 bases and J 3 bases; bases outside gene matches: 7. The CDR3: CASSIRAGNYEQYF. The DNA for the CDR3 is TGCGCCAGCAGCATCCGAGCGGGAAACTACGAGCAGTACTTC.

V and J are TRBV9 and TRBJ1-1; the match to TRBD1 covers 7 bases. The CDR3 is made up of 15 amino acids. V was pared by 4 bases and J by 1 base, with 7 bases of the junction left unmatched. Per germline, CDR1 SGDLS and CDR2 YYNGEE. The CDR3 loop reads CASSPRQGPNTEAFF. In DNA, the CDR3 is TGTGCCAGCAGCCCCAGACAGGGACCGAACACTGAAGCTTTCTTT.

CDR3 in amino acids: CASSLYAGTSYNEQFF. In nucleotides, the CDR3 is TGTGCCAGCAGCTTATACGCGGGGACCTCCTACAATGAGCAGTTCTTC. V gene TRBV7-3 combines with J gene TRBJ2-1; the D gene is possibly TRBD2 (6 bases). Per germline, CDR1 SGHTA and CDR2 FQGTGA. V gave up 2 bases and J gave up 0 bases, with 11 bases separating them. The CDR3 is 16 residues long.

J is TRBJ2-1 and V is TRBV19; possibly TRBD2 for D (7 bases). The CDR3 is made up of 16 amino acids. Germline CDR1 and CDR2: LNHDA and SQIVND (reference sequence). V was cut by 7 bases and J by 7 bases, with 23 bases left in between. The DNA for the CDR3 is TGTGCCAGTACCCCAAGGGGGGCGGGAGTAAGGAATGAGCAGTTCTTC. This sequence encodes CASTPRGAGVRNEQFF.

The chain links TRBV6-5 to TRBJ1-2, with a possible D match to TRBD1 (6 bases). Between the trimmed V and J ends, which lost 2 bases and 5 bases, there was a span of 12 bases. CDR1 MNHEY and CDR2 SVGAGI come from the germline V gene. This CDR3 has 14 residues. Written as DNA, the CDR3 is TGTGCCAGCAGTTACCTGAGGACAGCTTATGGCTACACCTTC. Amino acid sequence: CASSYLRTAYGYTF.

This sequence joins TRBV7-9 and TRBJ2-7; 7 bases map to TRBD2. The CDR3 extends over 14 amino acids. Germline V gives CDR1 SEHNR, CDR2 FQNEAQ (reference sequence). V shed 11 bases and J 0 bases; nucleotides not matched to a gene: 10. The CDR3 region has the DNA TGTGCCGGGTCCTCTAGCGGAAGCTCCTACGAGCAGTACTTC. The encoded protein is CAGSSSGSSYEQYF.

The chain joins TRBV3-1 (or the pseudogene TRBV3-2) to TRBJ1-3, with D maybe TRBD1 (5 bases). V was shortened by 4 bases and J by 2 bases, with 9 bases between the two germline ends. Germline V gene data show CDR1 as LGHDT and CDR2 as YNNKEL (reference sequence). This CDR3 is 14 amino acids long. The CDR3 coding sequence is TGTGCCAGCAGCCCTACAGGTCCTGGAAACACCATATATTTT. This gives the protein CASSPTGPGNTIYF.

The chain couples TRBV18 to TRBJ2-1; TRBD2 matches 8 bases. The CDR3 consists of 15 residues. V shed 0 bases and J 8 bases; nucleotides not matched to a gene: 6. Germline V CDR1 and CDR2: KGHSH, LQKENI. The CDR3 is CASSPPSGSSYEQFF. The CDR3 DNA follows: TGTGCCAGCTCACCACCGAGCGGGAGTAGCTATGAGCAGTTCTTC.

The chain joins TRBV18 to TRBJ2-7; TRBD1 matches 7 bases. V trimming: 4 bases; J trimming: 5 bases; junction bases outside the gene matches: 17. The CDR3 is 17 amino acids. Germline CDR1 KGHSH, CDR2 LQKENI. The CDR3 DNA sequence: TGTGCCAGCTCACGTTTTCAAGCCCGGGACAGCCTAAACGAGCAGTACTTC. Translation: CASSRFQARDSLNEQYF.

This chain uses TRBV6-1 with TRBJ2-2; D perhaps matches TRBD1 (6 bases). Trimming left V 3 bases short and J 6 bases short, with 11 bases between. The CDR3 contains 14 residues. Germline CDR1 reads MNHNS; CDR2 reads SASEGT. The CDR3 sequence: CASSDLQGAGELFF. CDR3 coding DNA: TGTGCCAGCAGTGACCTACAGGGCGCCGGGGAGCTGTTTTTT.

This clone was found a few times. The chain uses TRBV6-5 and TRBJ1-1; a possible D gene is TRBD1 (5 bases). This CDR3 spans 14 amino acids. Per the germline V gene, CDR1 is MNHEY and CDR2 is SVGAGI. Trimming stripped 6 bases from V and 6 bases from J, with 17 bases between. CDR3 amino acids: CASRHSGQGSEAFF. The CDR3 DNA is TGTGCCAGCAGACATTCAGGGCAAGGCTCTGAAGCTTTCTTT.

The chain couples TRBV3-1 (or the pseudogene TRBV3-2) to TRBJ1-4; 7 nucleotides match TRBD1. The length of the CDR3 is 13 residues. J lost 6 bases, V lost 4 bases, and 2 bases had no gene match. Germline V CDR1 and CDR2: LGHDT, YNNKEL (reference sequence). Written as DNA, the CDR3 is TGTGCCAGCAGCCGTGGGACAGATGAAAAACTGTTTTTT. This codes for CASSRGTDEKLFF.